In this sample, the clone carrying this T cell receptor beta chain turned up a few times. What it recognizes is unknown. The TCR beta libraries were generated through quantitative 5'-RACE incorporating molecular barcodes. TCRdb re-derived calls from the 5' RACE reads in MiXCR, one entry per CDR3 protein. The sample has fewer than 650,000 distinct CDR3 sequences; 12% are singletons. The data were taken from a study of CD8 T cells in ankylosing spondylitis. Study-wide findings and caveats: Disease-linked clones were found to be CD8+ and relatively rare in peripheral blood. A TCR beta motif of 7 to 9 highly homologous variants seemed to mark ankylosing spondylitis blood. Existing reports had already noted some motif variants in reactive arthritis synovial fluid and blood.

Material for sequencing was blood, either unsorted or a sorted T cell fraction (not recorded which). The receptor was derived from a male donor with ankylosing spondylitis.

This CDR3 is CAISDRDSYSNQPQHF. CDR3 DNA: TGTGCCATCAGTGACCGGGACAGCTATAGCAATCAGCCCCAGCATTTT. This chain uses TRBV10-3 with TRBJ1-5; 7 nucleotides line up with TRBD1. V shed 3 bases and J 0 bases; nucleotides not matched to a gene: 5. This CDR3 is 16 amino acids long. Germline V gene lookup returns CDR1 ENHRY and CDR2 SYGVKD.